This T cell receptor (beta chain) emerged from a study of shared clonotypes between healthy human individuals. Deep was the level at which the assay was run. Clones were sequenced by immunoSEQ multiplex PCR, and TCRdb holds only the in-frame ones, with some missing. The table lists millions of clones, approximately 92% of them singletons. On this clone itself: Antigen specificity is unknown.

Adult Caucasians living in Nashville, Tennessee made up all of the donors. Overall study findings and caveats: At large depth, rarefaction still showed sorted-subset sequencing to be incomplete.

V was clipped by 1 base and J by 4 bases, with 11 bases between them. The V gene's germline CDR1 is SGHRS and CDR2 YFSETQ. The CDR3 is made up of 14 amino acids. Sequenced input: naive CD4+ T cells sorted from blood. Subset in this sample: CD45RA+ positively selected. The chain couples TRBV5-1 to TRBJ2-5; weak D call: TRBD1 (5 bases). The sequence came from a man between 18 and 29 years old in good health. The CDR3 sequence: CASSLLGAPETQYF. The CDR3 DNA reads as TGCGCCAGCAGCTTGCTAGGGGCTCCAGAGACCCAGTACTTC.